What follows describes a single TCR beta chain. This clonotype came up a few times. This clone's antigen is unknown. No per-base quality is available; no much larger clone lies one base away. The data stem from a study of post-analysis software for immune sequencing data (dated by TCRdb to the mid-2010s). For context, the study as a whole: Recorded disease courses included relapsing-remitting, secondary progressive and progressive-relapsing multiple sclerosis, with some patients lacking subtype annotation. A subset of samples was prepared in parallel using single-end sample barcoding, then pooled and co-amplified after Illumina adapter ligation. Patient repertoires were compared against about twelve previously published healthy control repertoires from donors aged about 6 to 27 years.

The library was obtained by PCR. This sample was sequenced with an Illumina HiSeq 2500. To reduce PCR and sequencing biases, unique molecular identifiers were built into the TCR beta cDNA libraries. Every 1 to 10 million input T cells yielded approximately 500,000 cDNA molecules, meaning each molecule approximated one T cell. The patient libraries were prepared and sequenced using the same protocol as the earlier healthy control dataset. Within a given batch, samples were prepared together, multiplexed and sequenced on the same HiSeq lane. From the authors' description of their analysis: MIGEC handled the raw barcoded reads, throwing out single-read molecular identifier groups before consensus assembly and CDR3 extraction. VDJtools was used for post-analysis of the clonotype tables, and diversity was normalized by down-sampling every dataset to the size of the smallest sample. In repertoire overlap clustering, CDR3 amino acid sequences, but not nucleotide sequences, were matched to correct batch-related cross-sample contamination. TCRdb took the public reads, trimmed them with fastp at Q25, ran MiXCR for clone calling and kept in-frame beta chains. For every CDR3 protein sequence, its rows merge into one entry that carries the most common genes and DNA. V and J calls and clone size were set by TCRdb, not the authors. The sample records 820,000 or so distinct CDR3 sequences, roughly half of which are singletons. Under 6% of the sample comes from the top ten.

The investigation overall reported the following: Significantly higher frequencies in patients than in controls were found for a handful of TRBV segments, including TRBV5-6, TRBV5-1 and TRBV20-1. The multiple sclerosis patient group was slightly younger than the control group. Normalized Chao1 diversity was significantly lower in multiple sclerosis patients than controls, suggesting substantial peripheral T-cell clonal expansion. When samples were clustered directly using the F measure, samples prepared in the same batch co-clustered strongly, which prompted a batch-effect correction.

Trimming costs V 7 bases and J 7 bases, and their ends lie 25 bases apart. CDR1 and CDR2 are drawn from the germline V gene (reference sequence): SEHNR, FQNEAQ. Taken from cysteine to phenylalanine, the CDR3 has 16 residues. Of all the DNA, just the CDR3 is kept, 48 bases in frame from base 1. To demonstrate the VDJtools post-analysis software, the study profiled TCR beta repertoires from the peripheral blood of around 13 young patients with multiple sclerosis. The multiple sclerosis patients were children and adolescents between roughly 6 and 15 years of age. What was sequenced was blood. The sequence was obtained from a girl aged 10 to 17 with multiple sclerosis. Recombination joined TRBV7-9 with TRBJ2-5, with the D call tentatively TRBD1 or TRBD2, each fitting 5 bases. The nucleotides are TGTGCCAGCACCCAAATTGAGGGGCCCGACCTGAGGACCCAGTACTTC. This codes for CASTQIEGPDLRTQYF.